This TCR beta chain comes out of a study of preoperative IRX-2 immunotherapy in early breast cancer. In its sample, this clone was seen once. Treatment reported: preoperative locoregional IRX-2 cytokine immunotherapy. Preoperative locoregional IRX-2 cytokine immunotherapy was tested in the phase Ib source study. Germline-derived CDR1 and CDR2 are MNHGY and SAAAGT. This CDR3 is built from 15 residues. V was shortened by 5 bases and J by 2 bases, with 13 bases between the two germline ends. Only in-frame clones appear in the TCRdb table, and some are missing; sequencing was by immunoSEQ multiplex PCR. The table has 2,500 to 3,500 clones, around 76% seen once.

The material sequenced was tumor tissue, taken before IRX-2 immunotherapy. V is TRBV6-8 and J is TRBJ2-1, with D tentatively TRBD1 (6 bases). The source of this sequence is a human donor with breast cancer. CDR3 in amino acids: CASSTQGEAYNEQFF. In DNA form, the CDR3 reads TGTGCCAGCAGTACACAGGGAGAAGCCTACAATGAGCAGTTCTTC.